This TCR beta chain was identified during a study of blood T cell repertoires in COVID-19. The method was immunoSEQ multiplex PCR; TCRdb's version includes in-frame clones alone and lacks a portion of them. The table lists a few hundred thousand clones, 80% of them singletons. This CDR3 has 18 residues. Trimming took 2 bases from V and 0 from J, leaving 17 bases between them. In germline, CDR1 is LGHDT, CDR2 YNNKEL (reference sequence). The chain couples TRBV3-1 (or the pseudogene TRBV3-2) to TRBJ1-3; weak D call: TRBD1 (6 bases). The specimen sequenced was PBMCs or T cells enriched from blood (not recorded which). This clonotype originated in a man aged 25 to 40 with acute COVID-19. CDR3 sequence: CASSQQKWGGPSGNTIYF. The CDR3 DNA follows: TGTGCCAGCAGCCAACAAAAATGGGGGGGGCCCTCTGGAAACACCATATATTTT.